This T cell receptor beta chain was sequenced for a study of blood T cell repertoires in COVID-19 (dated by TCRdb to between 2020 and 2021). Study-wide context: Samples from collaborators originated in the United States, Italy and Spain and spanned both the acute and convalescent phases of COVID-19. The repertoires were made available in a free public database intended to serve as a resource for research on the immune response to SARS-CoV-2. The dataset comprised deeply sampled blood TCRbeta repertoires from subjects exposed to, actively infected with, or recovered from COVID-19. A de-identified subject ID, COVID-19 status, age in years and sex were almost always included in the sample metadata. Samples came from the ongoing ImmuneRACE study (first 160 participants) plus 1,254 subjects from 6 global collaborators. Where available, HLA class I and class II types were taken from metadata supplied by the sample provider and were not determined by assay-based typing. The material from the prospective study consisted of cDNA or gDNA derived from T cells, B-cell-depleted T cells, or PBMCs.

To note about this clone: Its antigen is still unknown. No much larger clone is present one base from it, and per-base qualities are unavailable.

The germline V gene specifies WSHSY as CDR1 and SAAADI as CDR2. The CDR3 spans 13 residues, from the cysteine through the phenylalanine. Of all the DNA, just the CDR3 is kept, 39 bases in frame from base 1. Trimming leaves V shorter by 11 bases and J shorter by 3 bases, with the junction holding 7 bases beyond the gene matches. Collaborating institutions collected whole blood in K2EDTA tubes following their own protocols. For TCRbeta analysis, collaborators shipped samples as frozen whole blood, isolated PBMCs, or DNA extracted from either of those sample types. What the authors observed across the whole study: Clinical and demographic metadata were provided uncurated, with the amount varying by source and participant.

TCRbeta CDR3 regions were amplified from genomic DNA by means of the immunoSEQ Assay, a bias-controlled multiplex PCR. Per the source publication's procedure: Within the assay, amplification of reference gene primers was used to estimate how many nucleated cells each sample contained. Sequence reads were collapsed and filtered to measure the absolute abundance of every unique TCRbeta CDR3 rearrangement. For each sample, productive Simpson clonality was calculated as the square root of Simpson's diversity index over productive rearrangements. TCRdb took this table from immuneACCESS and kept in-frame rearrangements with V and J called. Such tables lack part of the clones; where checked against another copy, unresolved V genes explain under half of the gap, and the rest is unexplained. The V and J calls and clone size were taken over from that table, and D and trimming were inferred from the DNA. The sample table lists some 340,000 clones, roughly 85% of them with a count of one. The ten most abundant clones make up around 3.4% of the sample.

The sequencing sample was made of peripheral blood. The sequence was obtained from a woman aged 18-30 years with acute or convalescent COVID-19. The chain links TRBV10-2 with TRBJ1-5; TRBD1 aligns with 7 central bases. The sequenced DNA is TGCGCCTCAATGGACAGGAACAATCAGCCCCAGCATTTT. This encodes CASMDRNNQPQHF.